Each of the 25 T cell receptor beta chains below was sequenced from the same sample in a study of T cell responses to AZD1222 COVID-19 vaccine. Libraries were prepared by immunoSEQ multiplex PCR; TCRdb keeps only in-frame clonotypes and omits some of them. The repertoire holds roughly 120,000 clones, about 90% seen once, with about 1.4% in the top ten. The sample was peripheral blood, taken 28 days after the second AZD1222 dose. The origin of the receptors is an adult who received the AZD1222 COVID-19 vaccine.

The V gene is TRBV6-4, the J gene TRBJ2-3; D is possibly TRBD2 (5 bases). CDR3 length equals 15 residues. Trimming took 5 bases from V and 0 from J, leaving 12 bases between them. CDR1 is MRHNA and CDR2 is SNTAGT in the germline V gene. CDR3 loop: CASSPSGTSTDTQYF. Written as DNA, the CDR3 is TGTGCCAGCAGTCCATCGGGAACTAGCACAGATACGCAGTATTTT.

The rearrangement links TRBV10-3 to TRBJ1-5; D is ambiguous. The CDR3 is 13 amino acids. V shed 0 bases and J shed 4 bases, with 4 bases lying between them. Germline CDR1 reads ENHRY; CDR2 reads SYGVKD. CDR3 DNA sequence: TGTGCCATCAGTGAGTCACAGAATCAGCCCCAGCATTTT. Translating gives CAISESQNQPQHF.

This clone was seen just once. The chain is built from TRBV19 and TRBJ1-1; no clear D gene. V lost 7 bases and J lost 1, with 16 bases in between. This CDR3 contains 15 residues. The V gene's germline CDR1 is LNHDA and CDR2 SQIVND (reference sequence). CDR3 bases: TGTGCCAGTACCCCCAGGTGGAGTGAGAACACTGAAGCTTTCTTT. Its translation is CASTPRWSENTEAFF.

The gene calls are TRBV28 and TRBJ1-2; D perhaps matches TRBD1 (6 bases). CDR3 size: 14 residues. V lost 2 bases to trimming and J lost 4 bases, with 11 bases between them. Per germline, CDR1 MDHEN and CDR2 SYDVKM. Here the CDR3 reads CASSLPGQIYGYTF. CDR3 DNA: TGTGCCAGCAGTTTACCTGGACAGATCTATGGCTACACCTTC.

V usage is TRBV2 and J usage is TRBJ1-1; D is perhaps TRBD1 (6 bases). V shed 0 bases and J shed 5 bases, with 10 bases lying between them. CDR1 and CDR2 (germline): SNHLY, FYNNEI. This CDR3 contains 14 residues. CDR3 amino acids: CASSEAGGGTEAFF. CDR3 sequence (DNA): TGTGCCAGCAGTGAAGCGGGGGGCGGTACTGAAGCTTTCTTT.

The genes are TRBV5-1 and TRBJ2-3, with 9 bases matching TRBD2. The CDR3 length is 17 residues. Germline-derived CDR1 and CDR2 are SGHRS and YFSETQ. Trimming removed 0 bases from V and 0 bases from J; junction bases left unmatched: 5. CDR3 amino acids: CASSLGALAGSTDTQYF. CDR3 in DNA: TGCGCCAGCAGCTTGGGGGCTCTAGCGGGAAGCACAGATACGCAGTATTTT.

The chain couples TRBV7-8 to TRBJ1-5, with TRBD1 as a possible D gene (6 bases). Germline values: CDR1 SGHVS, CDR2 FQNEAQ. This CDR3 is built from 15 residues. Trimming removed 3 bases from V and 3 bases from J, with 12 bases in between. CDR3 sequence (DNA): TGTGCCAGCAGCTTCTCATCAGGGGACAATCAGCCCCAGCATTTT. Translating it yields CASSFSSGDNQPQHF. Supplemented by reference TRBV7-8 and TRBJ1-5, the full variable domain reads GAGVSQSPRYKVAKRGQDVALRCDPISGHVSLFWYQQALGQGPEFLTYFQNEAQLDKSGLPSDRFFAERPEGSVSTLKIQRTQQEDSAVYLCASSFSSGDNQPQHFGDGTRLSIL.

The chain combines TRBV5-1 with TRBJ2-1, with 13 bases that match TRBD2. The J segment lost 7 bases and the V segment lost 4 bases, leaving 8 bases of the junction unmatched. CDR3 length: 16 amino acids. The V gene's germline CDR1 is SGHRS and CDR2 YFSETQ. The DNA of the CDR3 is TGCGCCAGCAGCCCCCGGACTAGCGGGAGTACGAATGAGCAGTTCTTC. It codes for CASSPRTSGSTNEQFF.

This clone appeared once. The chain combines TRBV9 with TRBJ2-1, with TRBD2 matching over 13 bases. From germline, CDR1 is SGDLS and CDR2 YYNGEE. This CDR3 spans 15 amino acids. V shed 0 bases and J 10 bases; nucleotides not matched to a gene: 4. CDR3 sequence reads: CASSVGPTSGREQFF. CDR3 DNA: TGTGCCAGCAGCGTAGGTCCGACTAGCGGGAGGGAGCAGTTCTTC.

The chain employs TRBV5-4 and TRBJ1-1; D is ambiguous. The germline V and J ends were trimmed by 0 bases and 0 bases, with 6 bases remaining between them. Germline loops: CDR1 SGHNT, CDR2 YYREEE (reference sequence). The CDR3 has 14 amino acids. CDR3 protein: CASSLGGLNTEAFF. In DNA form, the CDR3 reads TGTGCCAGCAGCTTGGGCGGGCTGAACACTGAAGCTTTCTTT.

The chain employs TRBV2 and TRBJ1-1; no reliable D call. This CDR3 has 11 amino acids. Germline assignment: CDR1 SNHLY and CDR2 FYNNEI. V lost 5 bases and J lost 3, with 4 bases in between. The CDR3, as DNA: TGTGCCAGCAGTTCCGACACTGAAGCTTTCTTT. Translated: CASSSDTEAFF.

The chain links TRBV4-2 to TRBJ2-2; 7 bases are shared with TRBD1. Trimming removed 4 bases from V and 6 bases from J; junction bases left unmatched: 8. Germline lookup yields CDR1 LGHNA and CDR2 YNFKEQ. CDR3 length: 15 amino acids. CDR3 residues: CASSLSTGSAGELFF. The DNA of the CDR3 is TGTGCCAGCAGCCTTTCGACAGGGTCCGCCGGGGAGCTGTTTTTT.

The V and J genes are TRBV18 and TRBJ2-1, with D possibly TRBD1 on 5 matching bases. The CDR3 totals 14 residues. Germline values: CDR1 KGHSH, CDR2 LQKENI. V was clipped by 0 bases and J by 8 bases, with 11 bases between them. The DNA of the CDR3 is TGTGCCAGCTCACCACCGGCCCAGGGTCATGAGCAGTTCTTC. Protein sequence: CASSPPAQGHEQFF.

The chain employs TRBV12-3 or TRBV12-4 and TRBJ2-5, with 10 bases matching TRBD2. The CDR3 extends over 13 amino acids. Unmatched junction bases numbered 3, after V lost 6 bases and J lost 5 bases. The CDR3: CASRAGGSETQYF. CDR3 DNA sequence: TGTGCCAGCAGAGCGGGAGGGTCCGAGACCCAGTACTTC.

In this sample, this clone is medium-sized. V is TRBV5-4 and J is TRBJ2-1; possibly TRBD2 for D (5 bases). Per germline, CDR1 SGHNT and CDR2 YYREEE (reference sequence). The CDR3 consists of 16 residues. Trimming removed 0 bases at V and 0 bases at J, with 10 bases between. This CDR3 reads CASSLGRVSSYNEQFF. As DNA, the CDR3 is TGTGCCAGCAGCTTGGGGCGGGTGAGCTCCTACAATGAGCAGTTCTTC.

V gene TRBV19 combines with J gene TRBJ1-2, with unresolved D. CDR3 length: 15 amino acids. Trimming took off 2 bases at V and 6 bases at J, with 16 bases between the two ends. Germline loops: CDR1 LNHDA, CDR2 SQIVND (reference sequence). CDR3 residues: CASSIPRPRNDGYTF. The CDR3 DNA follows: TGTGCCAGTAGTATACCAAGACCGAGAAATGATGGCTACACCTTC. Filled out from reference TRBV19 and TRBJ1-2, the complete variable domain reads DGGITQSPKYLFRKEGQNVTLSCEQNLNHDAMYWYRQDPGQGLRLIYYSQIVNDFQKGDIAEGYSVSREKKESFPLTVTSAQKNPTAFYLCASSIPRPRNDGYTFGSGTRLTVV.

The chain is built from TRBV30 and TRBJ2-3; D perhaps matches TRBD2 (5 bases). The length of the CDR3 is 16 residues. Per the germline V gene, CDR1 is GTSNPN and CDR2 is SVGIG (reference sequence). V lost 1 base and J 0 bases, leaving 14 bases between the germline ends. Here the CDR3 DNA reads TGTGCCTGGAGTGGCCCGTGGGGAGCGAGCACAGATACGCAGTATTTT. Translation gives CAWSGPWGASTDTQYF.

V usage is TRBV6-6 and J usage is TRBJ1-5; perhaps TRBD1 as D (6 bases). CDR1 is MNHNY, CDR2 SVGAGI, per germline (reference sequence). With 5 bases removed from V and 3 bases from J, the gap between germline ends came to 17 bases. The CDR3 is 16 residues long. CDR3 residues: CASSRYRDTVNQPQHF. The CDR3 DNA reads TGTGCCAGCAGTCGCTACAGGGACACCGTCAATCAGCCCCAGCATTTT.

The rearrangement uses TRBV21-1 and TRBJ1-1. TRBV21-1 is listed as a pseudogene. This CDR3 is 16 amino acids long. CDR3 region: CASSKGEAECDTEAFF. The CDR3, as DNA: TGTGCCAGCAGCAAAGGAGAGGCAGAGTGCGACACTGAAGCTTTCTTT.

The chain employs TRBV30 and TRBJ2-1; 10 bases match TRBD2. The germline gives CDR1 GTSNPN, CDR2 SVGIG (reference sequence). The V gene end was trimmed by 1 base and the J gene end by 4 bases; junction bases not matched to a gene: 10. The CDR3 contains 17 residues. CDR3 sequence: CAWSGVGLAAIYNEQFF. The CDR3 DNA sequence: TGTGCCTGGAGTGGGGTAGGACTAGCGGCAATATACAATGAGCAGTTCTTC. Drawing the rest from reference TRBV30 and TRBJ2-1, the complete variable domain is SQTIHQWPATLVQPVGSPLSLECTVEGTSNPNLYWYRQAAGRGLQLLFYSVGIGQISSEVPQNLSASRPQDRQFILSSKKLLLSDSGFYLCAWSGVGLAAIYNEQFFGPGTRLTVL.

For the CDR3, the DNA is TGCGCCAGCAGCTTGTCGGTGAGGGGACAGGGCATCAGGGATGAGCAGTTCTTC. This codes for CASSLSVRGQGIRDEQFF. The chain recombines TRBV5-1 with TRBJ2-1; 9 nucleotides agree with TRBD1. The CDR3 runs 18 residues. The junction had 16 bases not matched to a gene; V was cut back by 1 base and J by 8 bases. CDR1 and CDR2 from the germline V gene are SGHRS and YFSETQ.

V usage is TRBV29-1 and J usage is TRBJ2-2; 9 bases agree with TRBD1. After removal of 7 bases from V and 0 bases from J, the junction contained 9 bases not matched to a gene. The CDR3 sequence is 16 residues long. The germline V gene encodes CDR1 SQVTM and CDR2 ANQGSEA. As DNA, the CDR3 is TGCAGCGCTAGGACAGGGGAAAGGGCGAACACCGGGGAGCTGTTTTTT. Translating it yields CSARTGERANTGELFF.

The V gene is TRBV2, the J gene TRBJ2-2, with 8 bases lining up with TRBD1. The length of the CDR3 is 19 residues. Unmatched junction bases numbered 17, after V lost 5 bases and J lost 3 bases. Germline V gene lookup returns CDR1 SNHLY and CDR2 FYNNEI. The CDR3 sequence: CASSSSKGGQGLYTGELFF. The CDR3 coding sequence is TGTGCCAGCAGTTCTTCAAAGGGTGGACAGGGACTTTACACCGGGGAGCTGTTTTTT.

The chain carries TRBV6-5 and TRBJ1-5; TRBD1 matches at 7 bases. There are 13 residues in the CDR3. V lost 6 bases and J lost 3; bases outside the gene matches: 2. In germline, CDR1 is MNHEY, CDR2 SVGAGI. The CDR3 spells CASRDRPNQPQHF. CDR3 in DNA: TGTGCCAGCAGGGACAGGCCCAATCAGCCCCAGCATTTT.

The V gene is TRBV28, the J gene TRBJ1-5; weak D call: TRBD1 (6 bases). CDR1 and CDR2 (germline): MDHEN, SYDVKM. The CDR3 has 14 amino acids. The V and J ends lost 4 bases and 7 bases respectively, with 14 bases between them. The CDR3 protein is CASSWAQGDQPQHF. CDR3 nucleotide sequence: TGTGCCAGCAGTTGGGCACAGGGAGACCAGCCCCAGCATTTT.